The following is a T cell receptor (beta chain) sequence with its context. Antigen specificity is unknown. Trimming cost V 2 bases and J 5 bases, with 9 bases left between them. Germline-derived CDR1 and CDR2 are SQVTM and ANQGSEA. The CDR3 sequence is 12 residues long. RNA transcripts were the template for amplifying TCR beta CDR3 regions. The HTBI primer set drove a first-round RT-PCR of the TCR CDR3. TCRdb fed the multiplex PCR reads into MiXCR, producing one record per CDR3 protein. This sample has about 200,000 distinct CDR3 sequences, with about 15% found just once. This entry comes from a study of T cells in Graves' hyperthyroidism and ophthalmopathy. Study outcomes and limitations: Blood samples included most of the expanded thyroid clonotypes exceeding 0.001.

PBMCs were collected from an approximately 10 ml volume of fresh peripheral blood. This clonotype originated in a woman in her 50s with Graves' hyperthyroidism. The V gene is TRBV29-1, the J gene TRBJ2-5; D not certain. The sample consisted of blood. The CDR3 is CSVETGFETQYF. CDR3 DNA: TGCAGCGTTGAAACTGGGTTCGAGACCCAGTACTTC.